This paragraph covers one T cell receptor beta chain sequence. Its cognate antigen has yet to be identified. No quality values exist for individual bases; no much larger clone is one base distant. CDR1 and CDR2, looked up from the germline V gene, are SGHTA and FQGNSA. The CDR3 goes from the cysteine to the phenylalanine over 13 residues. The kept DNA is CDR3 alone, 39 bases in frame from the first base. V is reduced by 4 bases and J by 4 bases, leaving a spacing of 10 bases between them. Healthy HIV-negative adults with no recently reported acute infections or vaccinations were included as donors. All donors were Caucasian adults living in Nashville, Tennessee, USA. For unsorted samples, tens of millions of PBMCs were counted, and genomic DNA was extracted using the QIAamp DNA Blood Mini kit. After blood collection by leukapheresis, PBMCs were isolated using Ficoll-Histopaque density gradient centrifugation and then cryopreserved in the vapor phase of liquid nitrogen.

The data were taken from a study of shared clonotypes between healthy human individuals (TCRdb year 2020). Regarding the research as a whole: The cohort included three men and a couple of women between 18 and 49 years of age. To estimate repertoire size and how much clonotypes are shared between individuals, the study performed deep sequencing of blood TCR repertoires from a few healthy adults. Different laboratories and diverse techniques were used to prepare libraries and sequence TCR repertoires, to increase sequencing depth and limit assay-specific biases. Each donor's leukapheresis produced roughly between roughly 0.85 and 10 billion PBMCs. General findings and caveats noted by the study authors: Pairwise subsampling indicated that sequencing depth was expected to affect the degree of clonotype sharing among donors. Because the study included only a small number of donors, the genetic and exposure-history diversity represented was limited. Sampling was limited to blood, and TCR repertoires in tissue likely differ from TCR repertoires in blood.

TCR CDR3 regions were amplified from genomic DNA by multiplex PCR using the deep immunoSEQ assay. For each cell subset, the extracted genomic DNA was distributed evenly across all wells of several immunoSEQ 96-well plates, and each plate served as one replicate. For unsorted PBMC, approximately 0.3 ug of genomic DNA, equivalent to around 30,000 T cell genomes, went into each replicate PCR. Ten immunoSEQ deep assay plates were used to sequence unsorted PBMC genomic DNA. Purified libraries were quantified with a Qubit 3.0 fluorometer, sized on a Bioanalyzer 2100, and re-quantified with the KAPA Library Quantification kit. Each immunoSEQ 96-well plate was sequenced on its own single-read 150-cycle Illumina NextSeq 550 flow cell. The study's own analysis went as follows. The immunoSEQ output contained only junctional sequences without quality scores, so filtering could not match that applied to full-length reads. To assign V/J genes and CDR3, sequences were annotated using PyIR, a Python wrapper for IgBLAST v1.9, with IMGT germline references. Reads with weak V/J assignments (E-value above 1e-6), missing CDR3, stop codons, out-of-frame junctions, or ambiguous translated residues were removed. V3J clonotypes were defined by identical inferred V gene, J gene, and CDR3 amino acid sequence. Percentage overlap between repertoires was computed as shared unique clonotypes divided by the size of the smaller repertoire. Richness of each repertoire was evaluated using RTK rarefaction, the Chao1 estimator, and Recon v2.1 estimates of unobserved clonotypes. Held by TCRdb, this immuneACCESS table contains in-frame sequences only and omits some clones. Under half of the omission traces to an unresolved V gene where checked; the cause of the rest is unknown. That table gives V, J and clone size, and the DNA gave D and trimming. The sample table records over 400,000 clones; almost 80% of these occur just once. Jointly, the top ten make up more than 10% of the sample.

The specimen sequenced was PBMCs. The chain is assembled from TRBV7-2 and TRBJ1-1, and TRBD1 may be the D gene, going by 5 matching bases. The sequence came from a middle-aged woman in good health. Some clones in this sample may be carry-over from other donors' samples. The bases are TGTGCCAGCAGCTATGAAAGGGGCACTGAAGCTTTCTTT. This encodes CASSYERGTEAFF. Reference TRBV7-2 and TRBJ1-1 genes cover what lies past the CDR3, so the full variable domain is GAGVSQSPSNKVTEKGKDVELRCDPISGHTALYWYRQSLGQGLEFLIYFQGNSAPDKSGLPSDRFSAERTGGSVSTLTIQRTQQEDSAVYLCASSYERGTEAFFGQGTRLTVV.